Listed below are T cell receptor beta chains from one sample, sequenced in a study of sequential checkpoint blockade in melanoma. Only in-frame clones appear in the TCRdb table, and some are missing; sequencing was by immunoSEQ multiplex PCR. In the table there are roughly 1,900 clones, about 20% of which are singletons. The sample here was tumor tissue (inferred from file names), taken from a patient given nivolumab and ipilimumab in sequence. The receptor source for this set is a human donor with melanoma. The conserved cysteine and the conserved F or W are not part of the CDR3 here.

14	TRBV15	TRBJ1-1	ATSRGPGTPNTEAF
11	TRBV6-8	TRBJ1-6	ASSDRLGSPLH
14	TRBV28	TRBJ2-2	ASSPRRRAHTGELF
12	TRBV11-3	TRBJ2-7	ASSFAGGSYEQY
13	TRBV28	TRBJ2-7	ASSSRTGAPYEQY
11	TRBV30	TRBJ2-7	AWSRIQGHEQY
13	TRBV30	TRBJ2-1	AWRGLAGGYNEQF
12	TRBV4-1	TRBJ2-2	ASSPLVASGELF
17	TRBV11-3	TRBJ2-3	ASSLYWTSGGGPPDTQY
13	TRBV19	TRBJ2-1	ASSISLSIYNEQF